This is a list of T cell receptor beta chains from one sample in a study of beta chain features in type 1 diabetes. Profiled with immunoSEQ multiplex PCR; TCRdb holds only in-frame clones, not every one. The sample includes fewer than 250,000 clones, more than 9% of them seen just once. The sequencing sample was made of naive CD4+ T cells from blood. These receptors were collected from a woman between 18 and 30 years old in good health. CDR3s include the opening cysteine and the closing phenylalanine or tryptophan. The D gene is left open where the match is weak. Clone size is shown for a subset of rows, as once, few, many or a class of expanded clone.

clone_size j_call d_call v_call cdr3_nt cdr3_aa
- TRBJ2-1 - TRBV13 TGTGCCAGCAGCTTAGGCTGGCGTCTCGGCGGAAGCTCCTACAATGAGCAGTTCTTC CASSLGWRLGGSSYNEQFF
- TRBJ2-7 - TRBV5-1 TGCGCCAGCAGCTTGGTCAGCTCCTACGAGCAGTACTTC CASSLVSSYEQYF
- TRBJ1-1 - TRBV28 TGTGCCAGCAGTTTCAACATGAACACTGAAGCTTTCTTT CASSFNMNTEAFF
few TRBJ1-2 TRBD1 TRBV25-1 TGTGCCAGCAGAACGACAGGGGCGGGCGGCTACACCTTC CASRTTGAGGYTF
few TRBJ2-3 TRBD2 TRBV11-2 TGTGCCAGCAGCTTAGTCGGGGGGGCCGCAGATACGCAGTATTTT CASSLVGGAADTQYF
- TRBJ2-1 TRBD2 TRBV5-6 TGTGCCAGCAGTCACGGACTAGCGGGGTACAATGAGCAGTTCTTC CASSHGLAGYNEQFF
once TRBJ2-3 - TRBV7-9 TGTGCCAGCAGCCCTAAAGGAGGGCACACAGATACGCAGTATTTT CASSPKGGHTDTQYF
few TRBJ2-5 TRBD2 TRBV5-4 TGTGCCAGCAGCTTGGGCGGGAGGCCAGAGACCCAGTACTTC CASSLGGRPETQYF
- TRBJ1-5 TRBD1 TRBV19 TGTGCCAGTAGTAGTGGACAGGGCAATCAGCCCCAGCATTTT CASSSGQGNQPQHF
- TRBJ2-1 - TRBV9 TGTGCCAGCAGCGTAGTTGCGGCGAGCGCCTACAATGAGCAGTTCTTC CASSVVAASAYNEQFF
- TRBJ2-1 TRBD2 TRBV7-2 TGTGCCAGCAGCTACCCACCACCGGGACTAGCCCACAATGAGCAGTTCTTC CASSYPPPGLAHNEQFF
few TRBJ2-3 - TRBV11-2 TGTGCCAGCAGCTTACGCGGCGGGAACACAGATACGCAGTATTTT CASSLRGGNTDTQYF
- TRBJ1-2 TRBD1 TRBV19 TGTGCCAGCACTTTACAGGGGTGGAACTATGGCTACACCTTC CASTLQGWNYGYTF
many TRBJ2-4 - TRBV4-1 TGCGCCAGCAGCCAGCCTGTTGCGGGGCAAGCCAAAAACATTCAGTACTTC CASSQPVAGQAKNIQYF
- TRBJ1-2 - TRBV10-3 TGTGCCATCAGTGAGCAGGGTAGGAATGGCTACACCTTC CAISEQGRNGYTF
few TRBJ1-1 - TRBV19 TGTGCCAGTAGTATCGCCCTTAAGAGGATGAACACTGAAGCTTTCTTT CASSIALKRMNTEAFF
few TRBJ1-1 TRBD1 TRBV6-1 TGTGCCAGTAGGGACAGGTCTAACACTGAAGCTTTCTTT CASRDRSNTEAFF
few TRBJ1-2 - TRBV6-5 TGTGCCAGCAGCCCCCGGCAGGGAAACTATGGCTACACCTTC CASSPRQGNYGYTF
- TRBJ2-1 - TRBV20-1 TGCAGTGCTTACCGGGACTCCCTTCAGTTCTTC CSAYRDSLQFF
- TRBJ2-3 TRBD2 TRBV30 TGTGCCTGGAGACTAGCGGGCCTCACAGATACGCAGTATTTT CAWRLAGLTDTQYF
- TRBJ2-7 - TRBV6-1 TGTGCCAGCAGTGAAGGACAGGCGCAGCAGTACTTC CASSEGQAQQYF
- TRBJ2-5 TRBD2 TRBV19 TGTGCCAGTAGTATGGCAGCGGGGGGTCCAGAGACCCAGTACTTC CASSMAAGGPETQYF
- TRBJ2-7 TRBD1 TRBV13 TGTGCCAGCAGCCCGGTAGGACAGGGCAACTCCTACGAGCAGTACTTC CASSPVGQGNSYEQYF
few TRBJ2-5 TRBD1 TRBV14 TGTGCCAGCAGCCTCAGAAGAGACAGGGAGGAGACCCAGTACTTC CASSLRRDREETQYF
few TRBJ1-6 - TRBV5-1 TGCGCCAGCAGAGGACAAGATAATTCACCCCTCCACTTT CASRGQDNSPLHF
few TRBJ1-6 - TRBV7-6 TGTGCCAGCAGCTTAGGGGCAGGGACCTATAATTCACCCCTCCACTTT CASSLGAGTYNSPLHF
- TRBJ2-7 TRBD1 TRBV19 TGTGCCAGTAGTATGGGCGCCAGGGGGCTTGGCGAGCAGTACTTC CASSMGARGLGEQYF
- TRBJ1-1 - TRBV5-1 TGCGCCAGCAGCTTGGACCCAGGGAACACTGAAGCTTTCTTT CASSLDPGNTEAFF
- TRBJ2-2 - TRBV5-4 TGTGCCAGCAGCACGCAGGGGCCGAACACCGGGGAGCTGTTTTTT CASSTQGPNTGELFF
- TRBJ2-3 TRBD2 TRBV7-2 TGTGCCAGCAGCTTGCTAGCGGGGGGGATTACAGATACGCAGTATTTT CASSLLAGGITDTQYF
- TRBJ2-5 TRBD2 TRBV4-1 TGCGCCAGCAGCCAAGACTTAGCGGGGGCCTTGGGGACCCAGTACTTC CASSQDLAGALGTQYF
many TRBJ1-1 - TRBV30 TGTGCGGGGCTCCGGATTGGCACTGAAGCTTTCTTT CAGLRIGTEAFF
few TRBJ2-1 - TRBV6-6 TGTGCCAGCAGGGTGAGCTCCTACAATGAGCAGTTCTTC CASRVSSYNEQFF
- TRBJ1-2 TRBD1 TRBV30 TGTGCCTGGAGTGGGACAGGGTCGGGATATGGCTACACCTTC CAWSGTGSGYGYTF
few TRBJ1-1 - TRBV6-1 TGTGCCAGCAGTGAAGGAAGGGGGAACACTGAAGCTTTCTTT CASSEGRGNTEAFF
few TRBJ2-7 - TRBV7-2 TGTGCCAGCAGCCCCTCTACCTACGAGCAGTACTTC CASSPSTYEQYF
- TRBJ2-5 TRBD1 TRBV27 TGTGCCAGCAGTAGGGGGCGCCGAGAGACCCAGTACTTC CASSRGRRETQYF
few TRBJ2-3 TRBD2 TRBV6-4 TGTGCCAGCAGTGACTCGGGGACTAGCGGTACGCAGTATTTT CASSDSGTSGTQYF
- TRBJ1-1 TRBD1 TRBV5-1 TGCGCCAGCAGCTGGGACAGCAGGAACACTGAAGCTTTCTTT CASSWDSRNTEAFF
- TRBJ1-5 TRBD1 TRBV9 TGTGCCAGCAGCGGGGACAGTAATCAGCCCCAGCATTTT CASSGDSNQPQHF
- TRBJ1-6 - TRBV5-1 TGCGCCAGCAGCTTGAATATGGACAGCCATTCACCCCTCCACTTT CASSLNMDSHSPLHF
few TRBJ2-6 - TRBV19 TGTGCCAGTAGGTTCAGGGGACGGGGGGCCAACGTCCTGACTTTC CASRFRGRGANVLTF
few TRBJ1-1 TRBD1 TRBV29-1 TGCAGCGGGGGGACTCGACAGGGGTCGGGCACTGAAGCTTTCTTT CSGGTRQGSGTEAFF
few TRBJ2-2 - TRBV30 TGTGCCTGGAGTGTACGGCGGGCGGGGACCGGGGAGCTGTTTTTT CAWSVRRAGTGELFF
few TRBJ1-4 - TRBV30 TGTGCCTGGAAGAGGGAGGGGGATGAAAAACTGTTTTTT CAWKREGDEKLFF
- TRBJ2-3 TRBD1 TRBV5-1 TGCGCCAGCAGCTTGGGGGACAGGGACGCAGATACGCAGTATTTT CASSLGDRDADTQYF
few TRBJ1-5 - TRBV6-6 TGTGCCAGCAGCTTGGGGGGGGGACAGCCCCAGCATTTT CASSLGGGQPQHF
few TRBJ1-5 - TRBV2 TGTGCCAGCAGTGAGGGGGCAGGCAATCAGCCCCAGCATTTT CASSEGAGNQPQHF
- TRBJ1-2 - TRBV27 TGTGCCAGCACCTACAGGGAAGGCTATGGCTACACCTTC CASTYREGYGYTF
- TRBJ1-1 - TRBV9 TGTGCCAGCAGCGTTTTGGGGGCGGTGAACACTGAAGCTTTCTTT CASSVLGAVNTEAFF
- TRBJ2-7 - TRBV5-1 TGCGCCAGCAGCTTGGGCAGGGTCGTGTGGGAGCAGTACTTC CASSLGRVVWEQYF
few TRBJ1-1 - TRBV30 TGTGCCTGGAATGGAGGGAACACTGAAGCTTTCTTT CAWNGGNTEAFF
many TRBJ2-6 TRBD1 TRBV11-2 TGTGCCAGCACCCGAGACAGGGCCGGGGCCAACGTCCTGACTTTC CASTRDRAGANVLTF
few TRBJ1-2 TRBD1 TRBV19 TGTGCCACCATGACCCGACAGGGGGTCCCGGCCTATGGCTACACCTTC CATMTRQGVPAYGYTF
few TRBJ2-1 TRBD2 TRBV6-1 TGTGCCAGCAGTGTAGCGGGGCGCTCCTACAATGAGCAGTTCTTC CASSVAGRSYNEQFF